This T cell receptor (gamma chain) was sequenced in a study of gamma-delta T cells after stem cell transplantation. TCRdb reanalysed the RT-PCR reads via CATT. Of over 4,500 gamma-chain clones in the sample, roughly a fifth were seen once. The CDR3 runs to 10 residues. Unmatched junction bases numbered 6, after V lost 0 bases and J lost 16 bases. CDR1 EGSNGY and CDR2 YDSYNSKV come from the germline V gene. This clone was counted a few times. The rearrangement links TRGV2 to TRGJ1 or TRGJ2. This TCR was recovered from a human donor. It is not recorded whose cells these are; they may come from a transplant donor. The source material was gamma-delta T cells. The CDR3 DNA sequence: TGTGCCACCTGGGACGGGCCCAGGCTCTTT. Translation gives CATWDGPRLF.